These 8 T cell receptor beta chains originate from one sample sequenced in a study of beta chain features in type 1 diabetes. All of the isolated RNA was reverse transcribed, so expressed TCRB transcripts were sequenced. Data came from immunoSEQ multiplex PCR; TCRdb stores just in-frame clones and leaves some out. Of a few hundred thousand clones listed, roughly 16% are singletons. Sample: naive CD4+ T cells from blood. These receptors all stem from a woman aged 18 to 35 in good health.

This clone was seen a few times. V gene TRBV30 combines with J gene TRBJ2-5, with unresolved D. V lost 0 bases and J lost 3, with 11 bases in between. CDR1 and CDR2 from the germline V gene are GTSNPN and SVGIG (reference sequence). The CDR3 length is 14 residues. In nucleotides, the CDR3 is TGTGCCTGGAGTGTTGGCGGAGCTAAAGAGACCCAGTACTTC. Translated, it gives CAWSVGGAKETQYF.

This sequence joins TRBV28 and TRBJ2-7, with D hard to call. V lost 8 bases and J 3 bases, leaving 8 bases between the germline ends. The CDR3 consists of 11 residues. Germline V gene data show CDR1 as MDHEN and CDR2 as SYDVKM. CDR3 DNA: TGTGCCAGCCGCTCAGACTACGAGCAGTACTTC. Its protein is CASRSDYEQYF.

This clone was seen a handful of times. The chain uses TRBV9 and TRBJ2-7; 9 nucleotides match TRBD1. This CDR3 comprises 15 residues. J lost 5 bases, V lost 4 bases, and 10 bases had no gene match. The germline gives CDR1 SGDLS, CDR2 YYNGEE. CDR3 coding DNA: TGTGCCAGCAGCCCGAGGGGACAGGGCAGGAACGAGCAGTACTTC. It is translated as CASSPRGQGRNEQYF. The full variable domain, in which reference TRBV9 and TRBJ2-7 provide the parts outside the CDR3, is DSGVTQTPKHLITATGQRVTLRCSPRSGDLSVYWYQQSLDQGLQFLIQYYNGEERAKGNILERFSAQQFPDLHSELNLSSLELGDSALYFCASSPRGQGRNEQYFGPGTRLTVT.

The chain links TRBV25-1 to TRBJ2-5, with a weak D call TRBD1 (5 bases). Trimming left V 3 bases short and J 4 bases short, with 21 bases between. Per germline, CDR1 MGHDK and CDR2 SYGVNS. The CDR3 extends over 17 amino acids. The CDR3 loop is CASSDGPISGHTETQYF. The DNA of the CDR3 is TGTGCCAGCAGTGACGGCCCTATCTCCGGACACACAGAGACCCAGTACTTC.

This clone was found a few times. This chain uses TRBV6-5 with TRBJ2-1; D gene ambiguous. CDR3 length: 14 amino acids. The V end was cut by 0 bases, the J end by 8 bases, with 11 bases between. Germline CDR1 is MNHEY and CDR2 is SVGAGI. The CDR3: CASSYSSVRDEQFF. The CDR3 DNA reads TGTGCCAGCAGTTACTCGAGTGTCCGGGATGAGCAGTTCTTC.

The chain carries TRBV30 and TRBJ2-7; 10 positions match TRBD2. Germline trimming cut 7 bases from V and 6 bases from J; bases unmatched to any gene: 9. CDR1 is GTSNPN and CDR2 is SVGIG in the germline V gene (reference sequence). This CDR3 comprises 13 residues. The CDR3 sequence is CAFLAGVSSEQYF. The CDR3 DNA follows: TGTGCCTTCCTAGCGGGAGTGTCTAGCGAGCAGTACTTC.

The table lists this clone with a few counts. The V and J genes are TRBV9 and TRBJ2-2, with TRBD1 as a possible D gene (6 bases). The germline V gene has CDR1 SGDLS and CDR2 YYNGEE. Trimming pared 1 base from V and 1 base from J, leaving 11 bases between. This CDR3 contains 16 residues. The CDR3, as DNA: TGTGCCAGCAGCGTATTTCAGGGGCTGAACACCGGGGAGCTGTTTTTT. Residues: CASSVFQGLNTGELFF.

CDR3 amino acids: CASSPAVDTIYF. The CDR3 bases are TGTGCCAGCAGCCCGGCGGTAGACACCATATATTTT. This chain uses TRBV9 with TRBJ1-3; D is ambiguous. Trimming removed 4 bases from V and 8 bases from J, with 10 bases in between. CDR1 is SGDLS and CDR2 is YYNGEE in the germline V gene. The CDR3 consists of 12 residues.